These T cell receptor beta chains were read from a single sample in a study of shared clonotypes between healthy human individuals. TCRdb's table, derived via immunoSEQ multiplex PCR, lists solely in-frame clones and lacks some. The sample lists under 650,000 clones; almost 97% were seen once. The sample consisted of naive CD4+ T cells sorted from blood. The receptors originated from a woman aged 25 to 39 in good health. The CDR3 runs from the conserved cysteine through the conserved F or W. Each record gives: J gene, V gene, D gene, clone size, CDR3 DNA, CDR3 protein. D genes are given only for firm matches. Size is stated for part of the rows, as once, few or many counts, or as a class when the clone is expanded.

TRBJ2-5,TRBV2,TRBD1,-,TGTGCCAGCAGCCAGACAGGGGGCGCAGAGACCCAGTACTTC,CASSQTGGAETQYF
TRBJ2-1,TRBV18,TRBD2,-,TGTGCCAGCTCCCACAGCTTTCACGGGAGGGCCGTCGATGAGCAGTTCTTC,CASSHSFHGRAVDEQFF
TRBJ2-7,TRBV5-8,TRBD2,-,TGTGCCAGCAGCTTGGCCTTGGGACTAGCGGCCTACGAGCAGTACTTC,CASSLALGLAAYEQYF
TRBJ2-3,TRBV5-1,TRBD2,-,TGCGCCAGCAGCTTGGGGGCAGGACTAGCGGGAGGAAGGACAGATACGCAGTATTTT,CASSLGAGLAGGRTDTQYF
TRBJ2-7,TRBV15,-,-,TGTGCCACCAGCAGAGAGGCTGGCGAGCAGTACTTC,CATSREAGEQYF
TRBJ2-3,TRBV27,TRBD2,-,TGTGCCAGCAGTCAGACCGACCTTAGCGGGAGGACTTTGGGAGATACGCAGTATTTT,CASSQTDLSGRTLGDTQYF
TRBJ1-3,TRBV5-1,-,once,TGCGCCAGCAGCTTGGCTGACCGGACCTCTGGAAACACCATATATTTT,CASSLADRTSGNTIYF
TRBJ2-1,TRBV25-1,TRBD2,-,TGTGCCAGCAGCCCGGCGGGAGGGCGTGAGCAGTTCTTC,CASSPAGGREQFF
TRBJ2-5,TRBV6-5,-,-,TGTGCCAGCAGTTACTCTTGGGACGGGCAGACCCAGTACTTC,CASSYSWDGQTQYF
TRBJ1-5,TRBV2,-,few,TGTGCCGGCCAGTCGGGGGGGACCGATCAGCCCCAGCATTTT,CAGQSGGTDQPQHF
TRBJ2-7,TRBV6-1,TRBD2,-,TGTGCCAGCACTGTAGCGGGAGGGGGCGAGCAGTACTTC,CASTVAGGGEQYF
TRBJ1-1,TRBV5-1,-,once,TGCGCCAGCACCTTACAAGGGGGTTATCGCACTGAAGCTTTCTTT,CASTLQGGYRTEAFF
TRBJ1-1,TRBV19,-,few,TGTGCCAGTAGCGGGCCGAATGAAGCTTTCTTT,CASSGPNEAFF
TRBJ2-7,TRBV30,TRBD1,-,TGTGCCTGGAGTGCCGGGACAGGGGCCTACGAGCAGTACTTC,CAWSAGTGAYEQYF
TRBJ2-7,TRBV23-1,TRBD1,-,TGCGCCAGCAGTCAATCTGTGCAGGGGGCGTCCTCCGAGCAGTACTTC,CASSQSVQGASSEQYF
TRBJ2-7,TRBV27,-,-,TGTGCCAGCAGTTTCGCGCCTACCGCCTACGAGCAGTACTTC,CASSFAPTAYEQYF
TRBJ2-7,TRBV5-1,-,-,TGCGCCAGCAGCTTGGGCGTGGGGGACGAGCAGTACTTC,CASSLGVGDEQYF
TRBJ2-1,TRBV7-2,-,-,TGTGCCAGCAGCTTAGTGGGGCCAGGGCATGAGCAGTTCTTC,CASSLVGPGHEQFF
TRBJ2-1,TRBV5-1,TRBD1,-,TGCGCCAGCAGCACGGGACAGGGGTACAATGAGCAGTTCTTC,CASSTGQGYNEQFF
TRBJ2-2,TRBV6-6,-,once,TGTGCCAGCAGTTACGAGAGAAACACCGGGGAGCTGTTTTTT,CASSYERNTGELFF
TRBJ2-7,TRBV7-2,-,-,TGTGCCAGCAGCTTATTCCAGGACAAGACAAACGAGCAGTACTTC,CASSLFQDKTNEQYF
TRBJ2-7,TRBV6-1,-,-,TGTGCCAGCAGTACATACGCAGCCTACGAGCAGTACTTC,CASSTYAAYEQYF
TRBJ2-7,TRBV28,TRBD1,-,TGTGCCAGCAGGACAGGGTTTTCATCCGAGCAGTACTTC,CASRTGFSSEQYF
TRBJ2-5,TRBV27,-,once,TGTGCCGGCAGTCTCCAAGGTGGCAAGGGAAGAGAGACCCAGTACTTC,CAGSLQGGKGRETQYF
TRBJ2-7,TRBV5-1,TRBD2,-,TGCGCCAGCAGCTTGGCCCCTAGCGGAAAGAGCTCCTACGAGCAGTACTTC,CASSLAPSGKSSYEQYF
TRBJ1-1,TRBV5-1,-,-,TGCGCCAGCAGCTTGGTTGCCGGCGGGAACACTGAAGCTTTCTTT,CASSLVAGGNTEAFF
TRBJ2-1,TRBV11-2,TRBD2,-,TGTGCCAGCAGCTTACTAGCGGGTACCAGCTCCTACAATGAGCAGTTCTTC,CASSLLAGTSSYNEQFF
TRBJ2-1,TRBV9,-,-,TGTGCCAGCAGCGTAGGTCATAGGGATCGGAATGAGCAGTTCTTC,CASSVGHRDRNEQFF